A single sample is the source of the 19 T cell receptor beta chains below, sequenced in a study of T-cell reconstitution after alpha-beta-depleted transplantation in children. Unique molecular identifiers featured in how the TCRbeta library was prepared. TCRdb used MiXCR to reprocess the PCR reads, holding one entry per CDR3 protein. The sample lists about 230,000 distinct CDR3 sequences, around 12% seen once, with 2% to 3% in the top ten. Here the sequenced sample was PBMCs from the stem cell graft donor, taken from the stem cell graft. The source of these receptors is a human donor who donated a stem cell graft to a child with acute lymphoblastic leukemia.

This clonotype was recorded at least ten times. The chain recombines TRBV20-1 with TRBJ2-7, with a tentative D call TRBD2 (5 bases). The CDR3 is made up of 13 amino acids. The V gene's germline CDR1 is DFQATT and CDR2 SNEGSKA (reference sequence). In DNA form, the CDR3 reads TGCAGCGAAGAGGGCCCATGGGGCTACGAGCAGTACTTC. Its translation is CSEEGPWGYEQYF.

The sample holds many counts of this clonotype. V gene TRBV2 combines with J gene TRBJ1-1, with 8 bases identical to TRBD1. This CDR3 spans 15 amino acids. V lost 4 bases, J lost 0 bases, and 4 bases stayed unmatched. Germline assignment: CDR1 SNHLY and CDR2 FYNNEI. As DNA, the CDR3 is TGTGCCAGCAGTGGCGGACAGGGATTGAACACTGAAGCTTTCTTT. Translation: CASSGGQGLNTEAFF.

Ten or more counts support this clonotype. The J gene is TRBJ1-3, the V gene TRBV20-1, with D perhaps matching TRBD1 (6 bases). The CDR3 totals 13 residues. Germline loops: CDR1 DFQATT, CDR2 SNEGSKA (reference sequence). Trimming cost V 6 bases and J 2 bases, with 11 bases left between them. CDR3 region: CSASRGAGNTIYF. DNA for the CDR3: TGCAGTGCCAGTAGGGGGGCTGGAAACACCATATATTTT.

This clonotype was recorded at least ten times. V usage is TRBV6-1 and J usage is TRBJ2-1; 8 bases align to TRBD2. The CDR3 has 16 residues. The germline V gene encodes CDR1 MNHNS and CDR2 SASEGT. With 3 bases clipped from V and 7 bases from J, the junction kept 11 bases outside the gene matches. CDR3 in DNA: TGTGCCAGCAGTGAGCCAGGGCTAGCGGGTTTAAATGAGCAGTTCTTC. Its translation is CASSEPGLAGLNEQFF.

This clonotype was found many times. This sequence joins TRBV6-1 and TRBJ1-1; 8 bases fit TRBD1. CDR1 and CDR2 from the germline V gene are MNHNS and SASEGT. V gave up 6 bases and J gave up 4 bases; unmatched junction bases: 22. This CDR3 has 19 amino acids. CDR3 nucleotides: TGTGCCAGCAGAAGGATGGAAGTAACTTGGGACAGGTCAATCACTGAAGCTTTCTTT. This codes for CASRRMEVTWDRSITEAFF.

At least ten counts were recorded for this clonotype. The rearrangement joins TRBV15 to TRBJ2-1; D is perhaps TRBD1 (6 bases). The V gene's germline CDR1 is LNHNV and CDR2 YYDKDF (reference sequence). There are 13 residues in the CDR3. V was cut by 6 bases and J by 3 bases, with 9 bases left in between. The chain's CDR3 is CATRADSYNEQFF. The CDR3 region has the DNA TGTGCCACCAGGGCGGACAGCTACAATGAGCAGTTCTTC.

The rearrangement joins TRBV20-1 to TRBJ1-1, with unresolved D. CDR3 size: 12 residues. Germline values: CDR1 DFQATT, CDR2 SNEGSKA (reference sequence). V was pared by 3 bases and J by 8 bases, with 13 bases between. CDR3 region: CSASFQVGEAFF. The CDR3, as DNA: TGCAGTGCTAGTTTCCAGGTTGGGGAAGCTTTCTTT.

This clonotype was counted at least ten times. V gene TRBV11-2 combines with J gene TRBJ2-2; the D call may be TRBD1 or TRBD2 (7 bases each). The CDR3 runs to 15 residues. V was trimmed by 5 bases and J by 5 bases, leaving 15 bases between them. Germline V gene sequence: CDR1 SGHAT, CDR2 FQNNGV. This CDR3 is CASSQGEGATGELFF. CDR3 bases: TGTGCCAGCAGCCAAGGGGAGGGGGCTACCGGGGAGCTGTTTTTT.

This clonotype was detected ten times or more. This chain joins TRBV6-6 and TRBJ1-6; D call uncertain. The CDR3 covers 12 residues. The germline V and J ends were trimmed by 2 bases and 7 bases, with 3 bases remaining between them. The germline gives CDR1 MNHNY, CDR2 SVGAGI (reference sequence). CDR3 coding DNA: TGTGCCAGCAGTTACAGAAATTCACCCCTCCACTTT. Translated: CASSYRNSPLHF.

This clonotype appeared a few times. The V call is TRBV20-1, the J call TRBJ2-3; TRBD2 is a possible D gene (5 bases). The CDR3 has 18 amino acids. V was pared by 0 bases and J by 2 bases, with 21 bases between. Per germline, CDR1 DFQATT and CDR2 SNEGSKA (reference sequence). CDR3 protein: CSARDRTLPAANTDTQYF. CDR3 nucleotide sequence: TGCAGTGCTAGAGATCGCACCCTACCAGCGGCTAACACAGATACGCAGTATTTT.

This clonotype was seen repeatedly, ten times or more. The CDR3 loop is CASSSLTGDTEAFF. The CDR3 DNA reads TGCGCCAGCAGCTCGTTGACAGGGGACACTGAAGCTTTCTTT. The V call is TRBV5-1, the J call TRBJ1-1, with 8 bases that match TRBD1. This CDR3 has 14 residues. Trimming removed 3 bases from V and 3 bases from J; junction bases left unmatched: 4. Germline lookup yields CDR1 SGHRS and CDR2 YFSETQ.

This clonotype was detected ten times or more. The V and J genes are TRBV20-1 and TRBJ2-3; D ambiguous. The germline V gene encodes CDR1 DFQATT and CDR2 SNEGSKA (reference sequence). This CDR3 comprises 16 residues. The V and J ends lost 0 bases and 2 bases respectively, with 15 bases between them. The CDR3 DNA sequence: TGCAGTGCTAGAGATTGGACCGTAGTTAACACAGATACGCAGTATTTT. It yields the protein CSARDWTVVNTDTQYF.

This clonotype was observed a handful of times. The V gene is TRBV12-3 or TRBV12-4, the J gene TRBJ1-1, with D uncertain. V lost 2 bases to trimming and J lost 8 bases, with 6 bases between them. The CDR3 sequence is 11 residues long. The CDR3 region is CASSLREEAFF. CDR3 DNA: TGTGCCAGCAGTTTAAGGGAGGAAGCTTTCTTT.

With respect to this clonotype: One base away lies a much larger clone, so this may be a sequencing read error. The chain combines TRBV6-6 with TRBJ2-7, with D tentatively TRBD1 (6 bases). Between the trimmed V and J ends, which lost 10 bases and 3 bases, there was a span of 10 bases. This CDR3 is 11 amino acids long. Germline V gene data show CDR1 as MNHNY and CDR2 as SVGAGI (reference sequence). CDR3 protein: CATWGLYEQYF. DNA for the CDR3: TGTGCCACCTGGGGGCTCTACGAGCAGTACTTC.

This clonotype came up many times. V is TRBV20-1 and J is TRBJ2-3; possible D gene TRBD2, 6 bases. Germline-derived CDR1 and CDR2 are DFQATT and SNEGSKA (reference sequence). This CDR3 has 14 amino acids. Trimming took 6 bases from V and 2 from J, leaving 15 bases between them. The CDR3 sequence: CSALRGEVTDTQYF. In nucleotides, the CDR3 is TGCAGTGCGTTGCGAGGGGAGGTCACAGATACGCAGTATTTT.

Many counts were recorded for this clonotype. This sequence joins TRBV5-5 and TRBJ2-7, with unresolved D. This CDR3 contains 15 residues. Germline CDR1 is SGHKS and CDR2 is YYEKEE (reference sequence). V lost 0 bases and J 0 bases, leaving 10 bases between the germline ends. DNA for the CDR3: TGTGCCAGCAGCTTGGCAGACGGGCTCTCCTACGAGCAGTACTTC. This sequence encodes CASSLADGLSYEQYF.

This clonotype was detected many times. The chain employs TRBV3-1 and TRBJ2-7; D is uncertain. V dropped 7 bases and J dropped 3 bases, with 7 bases sitting between them. CDR1 and CDR2 from the germline V gene are LGHDT and YNNKEL (reference sequence). This CDR3 spans 11 amino acids. CDR3 protein: CASKKGYEQYF. CDR3 bases: TGTGCCAGCAAAAAGGGCTACGAGCAGTACTTC.

This clonotype appeared many times. The chain couples TRBV29-1 to TRBJ2-7; 7 nucleotides agree with TRBD1. Germline V gene sequence: CDR1 SQVTM, CDR2 ANQGSEA. After removal of 6 bases from V and 2 bases from J, the junction contained 4 bases not matched to a gene. The CDR3 length is 12 residues. CDR3 region: CSVKTGTYEQYF. For the CDR3, the DNA is TGCAGCGTCAAGACAGGGACCTACGAGCAGTACTTC.

This clonotype was found many times. The genes are TRBV28 and TRBJ2-7, with a possible D match to TRBD2 (6 bases). V lost 4 bases, J lost 7 bases, and 17 bases lay in between. The V gene's germline CDR1 is MDHEN and CDR2 SYDVKM. The CDR3 consists of 14 residues. The CDR3 DNA is TGTGCCAGCAGTTCCCGGGTCTCCGCGGGGGAGCAGTACTTC. This sequence encodes CASSSRVSAGEQYF.